This TCR beta chain was identified during a study of T cell responses to AZD1222 COVID-19 vaccine. Overall study results and limits: Only five to seven AZD1222 recipients were seropositive at baseline. Variant regions that are unmutated are reportedly the target of nearly half of spike-specific TCRs.

Here immunoSEQ multiplex PCR was the method, and the copy in TCRdb shows in-frame clones only, minus some. Of approximately 90,000 clones listed, 65% to 90% are singletons. This clone occurred a few times. Its antigen remains unidentified. Germline V gives CDR1 LGHNA, CDR2 YNFKEQ. Trimming removed 0 bases from V and 2 bases from J; junction bases left unmatched: 5. The CDR3 consists of 17 residues. This sequence was found in an adult in good health. The J gene is TRBJ2-7, the V gene TRBV4-2, with 12 bases that match TRBD2. The sample in question was peripheral blood, obtained on day 0 of AZD1222 vaccination. This CDR3 is CASSQEQRTSGTYEQYF. The CDR3 nucleotides are TGTGCCAGCAGCCAAGAACAGAGGACTAGCGGGACCTACGAGCAGTACTTC.